The 21 T cell receptor beta chains reported below all come from one sample, sequenced in a study of T cell responses to AZD1222 COVID-19 vaccine. TCRdb's copy holds only in-frame clones and misses some; the assay was immunoSEQ multiplex PCR. The sample lists 150,000 to 200,000 clones, around 93% occurring once. Sequencing was performed on peripheral blood, taken on day 0 of AZD1222 vaccination. The receptor set was obtained from an adult in good health.

The chain joins TRBV4-3 to TRBJ1-2; D is ambiguous. Trimming stripped 0 bases from V and 5 bases from J, with 13 bases between. Germline CDR1 and CDR2: LGHNA and YSLEER. The CDR3 has 15 amino acids. Written as DNA, the CDR3 is TGCGCCAGCAGCCAAGATTTCGAGGTCTCGTATGGCTACACCTTC. Translated, it gives CASSQDFEVSYGYTF.

The chain couples TRBV30 to TRBJ1-1; D uncertain. V dropped 5 bases and J dropped 1 base, with 8 bases sitting between them. This CDR3 is 12 amino acids long. Germline loops: CDR1 GTSNPN, CDR2 SVGIG (reference sequence). The CDR3, as DNA: TGTGCCTGGGGCAGAGGGAACACTGAAGCTTTCTTT. Translation gives CAWGRGNTEAFF.

The V gene is TRBV9, the J gene TRBJ1-5; maybe TRBD1 (5 bases). This CDR3 is built from 15 residues. Trimming pared 5 bases from V and 7 bases from J, leaving 19 bases between. CDR1 and CDR2 from the germline V gene are SGDLS and YYNGEE. The CDR3 region is CASSYTSGREQPQHF. The CDR3 region has the DNA TGTGCCAGCAGTTATACTTCAGGGAGGGAGCAGCCCCAGCATTTT.

The V gene is TRBV30, the J gene TRBJ1-2, with D hard to call. Trimming left V 2 bases short and J 6 bases short, with 16 bases between. Germline CDR1 GTSNPN, CDR2 SVGIG (reference sequence). This CDR3 region has 14 residues. The CDR3 here is CAWSLALAGDGYTF. CDR3 nucleotide sequence: TGTGCCTGGAGTTTAGCACTCGCCGGGGATGGCTACACCTTC.

This chain joins TRBV28 and TRBJ1-2; D is unclear. Germline CDR1 MDHEN, CDR2 SYDVKM. Trimming cost V 5 bases and J 0 bases, with 13 bases left between them. This CDR3 region has 15 residues. CDR3 sequence reads: CASSTTGVANYGYTF. CDR3 bases: TGTGCCAGCAGTACCACCGGCGTTGCTAACTATGGCTACACCTTC.

Written as DNA, the CDR3 is TGTGCCAGCAGCCCACGAGTGCCGAACAGCTCCTATAATTCACCCCTCCACTTT. It translates to CASSPRVPNSSYNSPLHF. The chain has TRBV7-8 and TRBJ1-6; no firm D call. Trimming removed 5 bases from V and 0 bases from J, with 17 bases in between. The germline V gene encodes CDR1 SGHVS and CDR2 FQNEAQ. This CDR3 spans 18 amino acids.

The chain employs TRBV18 and TRBJ2-7; 10 positions match TRBD2. Trimming at V came to 0 bases and at J to 6 bases, leaving 8 bases not matched to a gene. This CDR3 contains 16 residues. The germline CDR1 and CDR2 sequences are KGHSH and LQKENI. CDR3 protein: CASSPPLSGRGSEQYF. As DNA, the CDR3 is TGTGCCAGCTCACCACCGTTAAGCGGGAGGGGTAGCGAGCAGTACTTC. The entire variable domain, with the rest obtained from reference TRBV18 and TRBJ2-7, is as follows: NAGVMQNPRHLVRRRGQEARLRCSPMKGHSHVYWYRQLPEEGLKFMVYLQKENIIDESGMPKERFSAEFPKEGPSILRIQQVVRGDSAAYFCASSPPLSGRGSEQYFGPGTRLTVT.

The CDR3 loop is CASSLGSQGIDGYTF. The CDR3 DNA reads TGTGCCAGCAGCCTCGGTTCTCAGGGGATAGACGGCTACACCTTC. V gene TRBV7-2 combines with J gene TRBJ1-2, with D perhaps TRBD1 (6 bases). This CDR3 comprises 15 residues. V lost 5 bases, J lost 8 bases, and 21 bases lay in between. From germline, CDR1 is SGHTA and CDR2 FQGNSA.

The V call is TRBV6-5, the J call TRBJ1-5, with D perhaps matching TRBD1 (6 bases). The CDR3 consists of 15 residues. Trimming pared 2 bases from V and 4 bases from J, leaving 12 bases between. CDR1 MNHEY and CDR2 SVGAGI come from the germline V gene. DNA of the CDR3: TGTGCCAGCAGTTACCTACAGGGCCCTAATCAGCCCCAGCATTTT. Encoded protein: CASSYLQGPNQPQHF.

This chain joins TRBV3-1 (or the pseudogene TRBV3-2) and TRBJ2-3, with D perhaps given as TRBD1 or TRBD2 (5 bases each). This CDR3 has 15 amino acids. Germline V gene data show CDR1 as LGHDT and CDR2 as YNNKEL (reference sequence). V was clipped by 4 bases and J by 3 bases, with 14 bases between them. This chain's CDR3 is CASSRDGRETDTQYF. The CDR3 DNA reads as TGTGCCAGCAGCCGGGACGGCAGGGAAACAGATACGCAGTATTTT.

This clone was seen only once. V is TRBV7-2 and J is TRBJ1-2; D might be TRBD1 (6 bases). Per germline, CDR1 SGHTA and CDR2 FQGNSA. The V end lost 6 bases, the J end lost 4 bases, and 12 bases lay between the germline ends. This CDR3 is built from 13 residues. For the CDR3, the DNA is TGTGCCAGCAGTCCAGACAGGACCTATGGCTACACCTTC. It yields the protein CASSPDRTYGYTF. Looking up the rest from reference TRBV7-2 and TRBJ1-2 gives the full variable domain: GAGVSQSPSNKVTEKGKDVELRCDPISGHTALYWYRQSLGQGLEFLIYFQGNSAPDKSGLPSDRFSAERTGGSVSTLTIQRTQQEDSAVYLCASSPDRTYGYTFGSGTRLTVV.

This chain uses TRBV11-3 with TRBJ2-1, with 11 positions matching TRBD2. Germline CDR1 is SGHNT and CDR2 is YENEEA. The CDR3 sequence is 14 residues long. Germline trimming cut 4 bases from V and 6 bases from J; bases unmatched to any gene: 2. CDR3 DNA sequence: TGTGCCAGCAGCTCGGGGACTAGCGGCAATGAGCAGTTCTTC. The encoded protein is CASSSGTSGNEQFF.

The chain joins TRBV6-1 to TRBJ1-5; D might be TRBD1 (6 bases). Germline assignment: CDR1 MNHNS and CDR2 SASEGT. V shed 2 bases and J shed 0 bases, with 14 bases lying between them. The CDR3 totals 17 residues. CDR3 bases: TGTGCCAGCAGTGAATGGGACACCCTGTATAGCAATCAGCCCCAGCATTTT. Its protein product is CASSEWDTLYSNQPQHF.

This chain connects TRBV7-8 to TRBJ1-2; 10 bases match TRBD1. Germline CDR1 is SGHVS and CDR2 is FQNEAQ. With 5 bases clipped from V and 8 bases from J, the junction kept 14 bases outside the gene matches. CDR3 size: 16 residues. Written as DNA, the CDR3 is TGTGCCAGCAGCCGACAGGGGGCGCAGGGATCCGAGGGCTACACCTTC. This codes for CASSRQGAQGSEGYTF.

V usage is TRBV28 and J usage is TRBJ1-4; D is uncertain. The V gene lost 6 bases and the J gene lost 0 bases, with 11 bases spanning the gap. The V gene's germline CDR1 is MDHEN and CDR2 SYDVKM. This CDR3 comprises 15 residues. CDR3 protein: CASRAYIATNEKLFF. CDR3 in DNA: TGTGCCAGCAGGGCCTACATTGCAACTAATGAAAAACTGTTTTTT.

The V and J genes are TRBV2 and TRBJ1-1; 8 bases map to TRBD1. V was pared by 4 bases and J by 5 bases, with 6 bases of the junction left unmatched. This CDR3 region has 14 residues. Germline-derived CDR1 and CDR2 are SNHLY and FYNNEI. CDR3 sequence reads: CASSATGGGTEAFF. CDR3 DNA: TGTGCCAGCAGTGCAACAGGGGGGGGTACTGAAGCTTTCTTT. Complete variable domain (other parts from reference TRBV2 and TRBJ1-1): EPEVTQTPSHQVTQMGQEVILRCVPISNHLYFYWYRQILGQKVEFLVSFYNNEISEKSEIFDDQFSVERPDGSNFTLKIRSTKLEDSAMYFCASSATGGGTEAFFGQGTRLTVV.

V gene TRBV11-2 combines with J gene TRBJ1-4; tentatively, D is TRBD1 (5 bases). The CDR3 is made up of 15 amino acids. CDR1 and CDR2 (germline): SGHAT, FQNNGV. Between the trimmed V and J ends, which lost 5 bases and 3 bases, there was a span of 13 bases. The CDR3 nucleotides read TGTGCCAGCAGCCAGGGTCCGGATTCTAATGAAAAACTGTTTTTT. The encoded protein is CASSQGPDSNEKLFF.

The chain has TRBV30 and TRBJ1-2, with D unclear. Germline CDR1 and CDR2: GTSNPN and SVGIG (reference sequence). V was shortened by 1 base and J by 14 bases, with 11 bases between the two germline ends. CDR3 length equals 10 residues. Here the CDR3 reads CAWSDPLLTF. CDR3 nucleotide sequence: TGTGCCTGGAGTGACCCCCTTTTAACCTTC.

The V call is TRBV19, the J call TRBJ1-4; 8 bases match TRBD1. Per the germline V gene, CDR1 is LNHDA and CDR2 is SQIVND (reference sequence). The junction had 8 bases not matched to a gene; V was cut back by 5 bases and J by 3 bases. This CDR3 has 16 residues. CDR3 coding DNA: TGTGCCAGTAGTTTGTGGCAGGGGGCTGCTAATGAAAAACTGTTTTTT. Its translation is CASSLWQGAANEKLFF.

V usage is TRBV28 and J usage is TRBJ2-7; a possible D gene is TRBD2 (5 bases). The CDR3 runs 14 residues. Germline assignment: CDR1 MDHEN and CDR2 SYDVKM. V lost 2 bases and J 3 bases, leaving 11 bases between the germline ends. CDR3 DNA sequence: TGTGCCAGCAGTTTACTCCGGACTCACTACGAGCAGTACTTC. Protein product: CASSLLRTHYEQYF.

V usage is TRBV28 and J usage is TRBJ1-3, with D hard to call. This CDR3 has 13 amino acids. Germline values: CDR1 MDHEN, CDR2 SYDVKM. V gave up 5 bases and J gave up 2 bases, with 7 bases separating them. The CDR3: CASSPVAGNTIYF. The CDR3 DNA reads TGTGCCAGCAGTCCGGTAGCTGGAAACACCATATATTTT.